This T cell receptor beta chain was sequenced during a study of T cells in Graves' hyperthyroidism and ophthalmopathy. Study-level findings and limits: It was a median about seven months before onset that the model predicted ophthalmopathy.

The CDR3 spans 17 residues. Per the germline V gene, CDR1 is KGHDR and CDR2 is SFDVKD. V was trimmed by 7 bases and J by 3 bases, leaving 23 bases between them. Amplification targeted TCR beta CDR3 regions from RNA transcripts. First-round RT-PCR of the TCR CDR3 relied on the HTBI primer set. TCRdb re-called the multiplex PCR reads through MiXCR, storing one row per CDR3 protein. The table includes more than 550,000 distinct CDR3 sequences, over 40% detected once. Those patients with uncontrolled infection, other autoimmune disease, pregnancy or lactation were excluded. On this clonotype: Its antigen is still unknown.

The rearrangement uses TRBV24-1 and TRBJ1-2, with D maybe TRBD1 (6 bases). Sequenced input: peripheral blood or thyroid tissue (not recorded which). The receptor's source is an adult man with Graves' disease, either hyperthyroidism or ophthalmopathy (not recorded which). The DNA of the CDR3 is TGTGCCACCAGCTCCCCAACGAGGGACAAAATTCACTATGGCTACACCTTC. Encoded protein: CATSSPTRDKIHYGYTF.